This TCR beta chain is from a study of CD8 T cells in Susac syndrome. General study results and limits: Susac syndrome CD4+ T cell repertoires showed no clonal expansion.

From blood CD8+ and CD4+ T cells, TCR beta sequences were generated. Random hexamers were used to reverse transcribe an amount of roughly 0.45 to 1 ug RNA. MiXCR was run by TCRdb on the immunoSEQ multiplex PCR reads, yielding one entry per CDR3 protein. The sample has tens of thousands of distinct CDR3 sequences; roughly 94% are singletons. From germline, CDR1 is LNHDA and CDR2 SQIVND (reference sequence). The CDR3 length is 15 residues. V lost 4 bases and J lost 0, with 12 bases in between. Turning to this clonotype: Its specificity is unknown.

This receptor was obtained from a human donor with Susac syndrome. Sequencing was carried out using CD4+ T cells from PBMCs. The chain combines TRBV19 with TRBJ1-1; perhaps TRBD1 as D (6 bases). CDR3 sequence: CASSRQVTLNTEAFF. The CDR3 coding sequence is TGTGCCAGTAGTAGACAGGTTACCTTGAACACTGAAGCTTTCTTT.